Below are 17 T cell receptor beta chains sequenced from a single sample in a study of blood T cell repertoires in COVID-19. This table comes from immunoSEQ multiplex PCR, and its TCRdb copy is limited to in-frame clones, with some not included. The data hold approximately 85,000 clones, with around four fifths observed a single time. The sequenced sample consisted of peripheral blood. The receptor source for this set is a human donor in a cohort sampled during active COVID-19.

The chain joins TRBV15 to TRBJ1-2; 7 bases map to TRBD1. Trimming cost V 1 base and J 0 bases; bases outside gene matches: 17. CDR3 length: 20 amino acids. The V gene's germline CDR1 is LNHNV and CDR2 YYDKDF (reference sequence). CDR3: CATSRARGAVWGTANYGYTF. CDR3 nucleotides: TGTGCCACCAGCAGAGCTCGCGGGGCGGTATGGGGGACAGCTAACTATGGCTACACCTTC.

The CDR3, as DNA: TGTGCCAGCAGCCCACTAGCGGGGGGGCCGAATGAGCAGTTCTTC. It codes for CASSPLAGGPNEQFF. J is TRBJ2-1 and V is TRBV14; 13 positions agree with TRBD2. This CDR3 comprises 15 residues. V gave up 4 bases and J gave up 7 bases; unmatched junction bases: 4. Germline V lookup: CDR1 SGHDN, CDR2 FVKESK.

This clone came up once. V usage is TRBV2 and J usage is TRBJ2-5; 7 positions agree with TRBD2. CDR3 size: 13 residues. V gave up 7 bases and J gave up 2 bases; unmatched junction bases: 4. Per the germline V gene, CDR1 is SNHLY and CDR2 is FYNNEI. The CDR3 DNA sequence: TGTGCCAGCAACCGCGGGGGTCAAGAGACCCAGTACTTC. Protein: CASNRGGQETQYF.

This chain connects TRBV6-2 or TRBV6-3 to TRBJ2-5; 8 nucleotides line up with TRBD1. V lost 4 bases to trimming and J lost 4 bases; unmatched junction nucleotides: 11. Per germline, CDR1 MNHEY and CDR2 SVGEGT. The CDR3 runs 16 residues. Here the CDR3 reads CASSSTGQALGETQYF. The CDR3 DNA sequence: TGTGCCAGCAGTTCGACGGGACAGGCCCTGGGAGAGACCCAGTACTTC.

V is TRBV30 and J is TRBJ2-7, with TRBD1 matching 9 bases. Trimming cost V 4 bases and J 6 bases; bases outside gene matches: 7. The CDR3 spans 13 residues. Germline assignment: CDR1 GTSNPN and CDR2 SVGIG (reference sequence). The CDR3 bases are TGTGCCTGGACTGGGACAGGGTTTTTCGAGCAGTACTTC. Translated: CAWTGTGFFEQYF.

This clone was observed a few times. This chain connects TRBV11-2 to TRBJ1-4, with D possibly matching TRBD1 (5 bases). Germline loops: CDR1 SGHAT, CDR2 FQNNGV. The CDR3 contains 14 residues. The ends were cut back, 6 bases at V and 8 bases at J, with 16 bases in the middle. The CDR3, as DNA: TGTGCCAGCAGACACGACAGTCGAGACGAAAAACTGTTTTTT. This codes for CASRHDSRDEKLFF.

This clone was counted a single time. The chain is built from TRBV9 and TRBJ2-7; the match to TRBD1 covers 8 bases. CDR3 length: 15 amino acids. Germline CDR1 and CDR2: SGDLS and YYNGEE. Trimming at V came to 4 bases and at J to 7 bases, leaving 13 bases not matched to a gene. The CDR3 region is CASSPRDRSAFEQYF. CDR3 coding DNA: TGTGCCAGCAGCCCCCGGGACAGGTCCGCTTTTGAGCAGTACTTC.

This clone was detected only a few times. The J gene is TRBJ1-1, the V gene TRBV19; D gene uncertain. The CDR3 length is 14 residues. The V and J ends lost 0 bases and 8 bases respectively, with 13 bases between them. The germline V gene encodes CDR1 LNHDA and CDR2 SQIVND (reference sequence). CDR3 coding DNA: TGTGCCAGTAGTATAGATGGCGGGGAAGGCGAAGCTTTCTTT. Translating it yields CASSIDGGEGEAFF. Based on the CDR3 plus reference TRBV19 and TRBJ1-1, the full variable domain is DGGITQSPKYLFRKEGQNVTLSCEQNLNHDAMYWYRQDPGQGLRLIYYSQIVNDFQKGDIAEGYSVSREKKESFPLTVTSAQKNPTAFYLCASSIDGGEGEAFFGQGTRLTVV.

The chain has TRBV5-1 and TRBJ2-2; D unresolved. V shed 1 base and J shed 0 bases, with 7 bases lying between them. The germline V gene encodes CDR1 SGHRS and CDR2 YFSETQ. The CDR3 extends over 15 amino acids. The CDR3 sequence is CASSLWQTNTGELFF. The CDR3 DNA reads as TGCGCCAGCAGCTTGTGGCAGACGAACACCGGGGAGCTGTTTTTT.

The rearrangement joins TRBV5-6 to TRBJ1-6; D remains unclear. Trimming stripped 0 bases from V and 3 bases from J, with 10 bases between. The CDR3 is made up of 16 amino acids. The V gene's germline CDR1 is SGHDT and CDR2 YYEEEE. The CDR3 DNA sequence: TGTGCCAGCAGCTTGGGGCGGCTGCGCTATAATTCACCCCTCCACTTT. This gives the protein CASSLGRLRYNSPLHF.

The chain joins TRBV5-8 to TRBJ2-2, with TRBD2 identical over 12 bases. This CDR3 contains 17 residues. Per the germline V gene, CDR1 is SGHTS and CDR2 is YDEGEE. After removal of 0 bases from V and 2 bases from J, the junction contained 2 bases not matched to a gene. In nucleotides, the CDR3 is TGTGCCAGCAGCTTGGGACTAGCGGGGGTCAACACCGGGGAGCTGTTTTTT. Protein sequence: CASSLGLAGVNTGELFF.

This clone was observed a few times. The chain uses TRBV3-1 (or the pseudogene TRBV3-2) and TRBJ2-7, with TRBD2 as a possible D gene (5 bases). The CDR3 totals 14 residues. Germline lookup yields CDR1 LGHDT and CDR2 YNNKEL (reference sequence). Deletions cut 4 bases from V and 2 bases from J, with 12 bases between. CDR3 nucleotides: TGTGCCAGCAGCCCGGCTACTAGGACCTACGAGCAGTACTTC. It specifies CASSPATRTYEQYF.

J is TRBJ1-2 and V is TRBV21-1; no DNA check was done on the table's D call, TRBD1. TRBV21-1 is a pseudogene locus. This CDR3 region has 15 residues. The CDR3 DNA reads as TGTGCCAGCAGCACCCGACAGGGGGGGTACTATGGCTACACCTTC. The encoded protein is CASSTRQGGYYGYTF.

The chain couples TRBV19 to TRBJ2-6, with D possibly being TRBD2 (6 bases). Germline V gene lookup returns CDR1 LNHDA and CDR2 SQIVND (reference sequence). Trimming stripped 5 bases from V and 0 bases from J, with 11 bases between. The CDR3 is 16 residues long. The CDR3 nucleotides are TGTGCCAGTAGTGGACTATCTAGCTCTGGGGCCAACGTCCTGACTTTC. Amino acid sequence: CASSGLSSSGANVLTF. Complete variable domain (other parts from reference TRBV19 and TRBJ2-6): DGGITQSPKYLFRKEGQNVTLSCEQNLNHDAMYWYRQDPGQGLRLIYYSQIVNDFQKGDIAEGYSVSREKKESFPLTVTSAQKNPTAFYLCASSGLSSSGANVLTFGAGSRLTVL.

The gene calls are TRBV5-6 and TRBJ2-1, with 11 bases aligning to TRBD1. This CDR3 is 16 amino acids long. Germline V lookup: CDR1 SGHDT, CDR2 YYEEEE. The trim removed 4 bases at V and 5 bases at J, leaving 8 bases unmatched. The DNA for the CDR3 is TGTGCCAGCAGCCCCCGGACAGGGGGCTCTAACAATGAGCAGTTCTTC. This gives the protein CASSPRTGGSNNEQFF.

The chain has TRBV18 and TRBJ1-5; no firm D call. The germline gives CDR1 KGHSH, CDR2 LQKENI. The CDR3 runs 12 residues. V lost 3 bases and J lost 7, with 7 bases in between. The CDR3 loop reads CASSPPGQPQHF. CDR3 coding DNA: TGTGCCAGCTCACCCCCCGGGCAGCCCCAGCATTTT.

V and J are TRBV27 and TRBJ2-5; TRBD2 matches at 8 bases. Germline V lookup: CDR1 MNHEY, CDR2 SMNVEV (reference sequence). With 7 bases clipped from V and 4 bases from J, the junction kept 8 bases outside the gene matches. This CDR3 spans 14 amino acids. CDR3 nucleotides: TGTGCCAGCAAACGTCGGGGGGGCGTAGAGACCCAGTACTTC. Protein: CASKRRGGVETQYF.